The subject of this entry is one T cell receptor beta chain. The sample is drawn from a study of blood T cell repertoires in COVID-19. At the level of the study: Donors in the United States, Italy and Spain gave samples during acute or convalescent COVID-19. Nucleic acid was either cDNA or gDNA, and it came from T cells, B-cell-depleted T cells, or PBMCs.

Original handling: Amplifying reference gene primers gave estimates of nucleated cell counts. Generated by immunoSEQ multiplex PCR, the TCRdb table keeps only in-frame clones and is missing some. V, J and clone size are those of that table, while D and trimming were read from the DNA. The sample lists about 200,000 clones, roughly nine tenths occurring once. Germline CDR1 and CDR2: MNHEY and SMNVEV (reference sequence). This CDR3 is built from 15 residues. V lost 2 bases to trimming and J lost 4 bases; unmatched junction nucleotides: 3. The chain carries TRBV27 and TRBJ2-2, with TRBD1 matching 8 bases. The source is a man aged 40-49 years with acute or convalescent COVID-19. The sample was peripheral blood. The CDR3 protein is CASSLQGAGTGELFF. The CDR3 DNA sequence: TGTGCCAGCAGTTTACAGGGGGCTGGCACCGGGGAGCTGTTTTTT.